This T cell receptor beta chain emerged from a study of cytomegalovirus exposure and HLA in healthy donors. The PCR ran on 60 Vbeta and 13 Jbeta primers. Assay: immunoSEQ multiplex PCR; the TCRdb copy retains only in-frame clones and omits some. The sample has approximately 120,000 clones, about four fifths seen once; the top ten hold 2.5% to 3.5%. Study-level findings and limits: The authors enumerated some 170 TCR beta chains as linked to cytomegalovirus.

In regard to this clone: No antigen is known for it.

The germline gives CDR1 SGHTA, CDR2 FQGNSA. J gave up 4 bases and V 3 bases, and 6 bases lay outside the gene matches. This CDR3 has 16 amino acids. J is TRBJ2-5 and V is TRBV7-2; 12 nucleotides agree with TRBD2. The specimen sequenced was PBMCs. The source is a man younger than 40 in good health and CMV-seronegative. CDR3 protein: CASSLELAGGVETQYF. In nucleotides, the CDR3 is TGTGCCAGCAGCTTGGAGCTAGCGGGAGGGGTAGAGACCCAGTACTTC.